This TCR beta chain was found in a study of T cell responses to AZD1222 COVID-19 vaccine. For this clone: The antigen is undetermined.

Only in-frame clones appear in the TCRdb table, and some are missing; sequencing was by immunoSEQ multiplex PCR. The profile covers approximately 150,000 clones, with 91% appearing a single time and around 1.4% taken by the ten largest. Findings of the study overall: Baseline seropositivity characterized only a handful of AZD1222 recipients. A mostly white British donor set with more females was recruited, and clonal diversity was possibly underestimated.

Germline CDR1 SGHRS, CDR2 YFSETQ. The CDR3 spans 22 residues. Trimming cost V 0 bases and J 0 bases; bases outside gene matches: 16. The TCR was taken from an adult in good health. V is TRBV5-1 and J is TRBJ2-1; TRBD2 aligns across 12 bases. Sequencing used peripheral blood, obtained on day 0 of AZD1222 vaccination. CDR3 in amino acids: CASSLEARPSGRALFSYNEQFF. For the CDR3, the DNA is TGCGCCAGCAGCTTGGAGGCCCGGCCTAGCGGGAGGGCCCTTTTCTCCTACAATGAGCAGTTCTTC.